Given below is one T cell receptor (beta chain) in context. The authors sequenced TCR beta from blood CD8+ and CD4+ T cells. The controls were healthy donors who were matched for age and sex. The CD8+ and CD4+ T cells were isolated magnetically using a negative isolation approach, whereas the TEMRA cells were enriched by FACS. Per germline, CDR1 SGDLS and CDR2 YYNGEE. This CDR3 has 14 amino acids. The germline V and J ends were trimmed by 7 bases and 3 bases, with 16 bases remaining between them. Random hexamers were used to reverse transcribe 0.5 to 1 ug of RNA. MiXCR, applied by TCRdb to the immunoSEQ multiplex PCR reads, yields one record per CDR3 protein. In the table there are some 120,000 distinct CDR3 sequences, roughly 92% of which are singletons. The sample is drawn from a study of CD8 T cells in Susac syndrome.

V and J are TRBV9 and TRBJ1-2; the D is unclear. This TCR was recovered from a human donor in good health. The sequencing input was CD8+ T cells from PBMCs. The CDR3 spells CASPLFGVDYGYTF. The DNA for the CDR3 is TGTGCCAGCCCTCTATTTGGGGTCGACTATGGCTACACCTTC.